Below, one T cell receptor (beta chain) is given with its context. Its matching antigen is unknown. Germline V gene data show CDR1 as LNHNV and CDR2 as YYDKDF (reference sequence). Deletions cut 5 bases from V and 8 bases from J, with 10 bases between. The CDR3 totals 12 residues. Using its own MiXCR run on the 5' RACE reads, TCRdb lists one record per CDR3 protein. The table has 90,000 to 120,000 distinct CDR3 sequences, 8.5% to 14% seen once. This entry belongs to a study of early T cells in non-severe SARS-CoV-2 infection. Overall study context: Sequencing input comprised bulk RNA from unsorted whole blood; chain pairing was not available.

Overall study findings and caveats: Matches to VDJdb favored anti-spike CD8 responses and missed private and CD4 specificities.

The sequence came from an adult who was a healthcare worker with PCR-confirmed SARS-CoV-2 infection or an uninfected control (not recorded which). V and J are TRBV15 and TRBJ2-1, with D tentatively TRBD1 (5 bases). The sequenced material came from whole blood. The CDR3 loop is CATSLLGDEQFF. DNA for the CDR3: TGTGCCACCAGCCTTCTAGGGGATGAGCAGTTCTTC.